The 23 T cell receptor beta chains in this list originate from one sample, sequenced in a study of cytomegalovirus exposure and HLA in healthy donors. The PCR employed 60 Vbeta primers together with 13 Jbeta primers. Assay used: immunoSEQ multiplex PCR; TCRdb lists only in-frame clones, some missing. The profile shows 120,000 or so clones, about 80% of them singletons. The sample consisted of PBMCs. Receptors originate from a man between 25 and 39 years old in good health and CMV-seropositive.

The gene calls are TRBV5-1 and TRBJ2-1; 8 bases fit TRBD2. The CDR3 length is 14 residues. CDR1 is SGHRS, CDR2 YFSETQ, per germline. V was pared by 5 bases and J by 9 bases, with 10 bases of the junction left unmatched. The DNA of the CDR3 is TGCGCCAGCAGGCTACTAGCGGAGGGGGTTGAGCAGTTCTTC. Its translation is CASRLLAEGVEQFF.

This sequence joins TRBV6-5 and TRBJ1-3; unclear D gene. V lost 2 bases to trimming and J lost 4 bases, with 6 bases between them. The CDR3 loop spans 13 amino acids. Looked up from germline, CDR1 is MNHEY and CDR2 is SVGAGI. The DNA of the CDR3 is TGTGCCAGCAGTTACCAGGTGGGAAACACCATATATTTT. As protein: CASSYQVGNTIYF.

This clone was counted only a few times. The CDR3 region is CASTTSGRNNEQFF. CDR3 DNA sequence: TGTGCCAGCACAACTAGCGGGAGGAACAATGAGCAGTTCTTC. The chain employs TRBV2 and TRBJ2-1, with 12 bases identical to TRBD2. Germline CDR1 reads SNHLY; CDR2 reads FYNNEI. This CDR3 is built from 14 residues. With 7 bases clipped from V and 5 bases from J, the junction kept 3 bases outside the gene matches.

The chain employs TRBV6-5 and TRBJ1-4, with TRBD1 matching over 8 bases. V trimming: 4 bases; J trimming: 7 bases; junction bases outside the gene matches: 5. CDR1 and CDR2 from the germline V gene are MNHEY and SVGAGI. This CDR3 spans 14 amino acids. Here the CDR3 DNA reads TGTGCCAGCAGTTCCGACAGGGGTCTTGAAAAACTGTTTTTT. It yields the protein CASSSDRGLEKLFF.

This chain joins TRBV10-3 and TRBJ2-7; 8 bases are shared with TRBD1. The CDR3 contains 14 residues. Germline V gives CDR1 ENHRY, CDR2 SYGVKD. V was pared by 4 bases and J by 4 bases, with 6 bases of the junction left unmatched. The chain's CDR3 is CAISGGQALYEQYF. In nucleotides, the CDR3 is TGTGCCATCAGTGGGGGACAGGCCTTATACGAGCAGTACTTC.

The chain has TRBV10-3 and TRBJ1-2; D uncertain. Looked up from germline, CDR1 is ENHRY and CDR2 is SYGVKD. The CDR3 consists of 12 residues. V lost 4 bases, J lost 3 bases, and 6 bases lay in between. As DNA, the CDR3 is TGTGCCATCAGTGCCCAGGACTATGGCTACACCTTC. Amino acid sequence: CAISAQDYGYTF.

The gene calls are TRBV6-5 and TRBJ1-2, with TRBD1 matching over 8 bases. Germline CDR1 and CDR2: MNHEY and SVGAGI. There are 13 residues in the CDR3. V shed 5 bases, J shed 4 bases, and the junction held 3 bases outside the gene matches. DNA of the CDR3: TGTGCCAGCAGTAGGACAGGGAGCTATGGCTACACCTTC. Translated, it gives CASSRTGSYGYTF.

CDR3 DNA sequence: TGTGCCAGCAGCACAGGGGACCGTCAGCCCCAGCATTTT. It codes for CASSTGDRQPQHF. V is TRBV5-5 and J is TRBJ1-5; 7 nucleotides match TRBD1. This CDR3 region has 13 residues. Germline CDR1 and CDR2: SGHKS and YYEKEE (reference sequence). V lost 4 bases, J lost 6 bases, and 4 bases stayed unmatched. Looking up the rest from reference TRBV5-5 and TRBJ1-5 gives the full variable domain: DAGVTQSPTHLIKTRGQQVTLRCSPISGHKSVSWYQQVLGQGPQFIFQYYEKEERGRGNFPDRFSARQFPNYSSELNVNALLLGDSALYLCASSTGDRQPQHFGDGTRLSIL.

This clone was seen a few times. This chain links TRBV5-1 with TRBJ1-4, with 8 bases aligning to TRBD1. Germline CDR1 reads SGHRS; CDR2 reads YFSETQ. V lost 4 bases and J lost 3; bases outside the gene matches: 8. The CDR3 is made up of 16 amino acids. The DNA for the CDR3 is TGCGCCAGCAGCCGTAGACAGACAGGGGCTAATGAAAAACTGTTTTTT. It translates to CASSRRQTGANEKLFF.

The V gene is TRBV5-1, the J gene TRBJ2-5, with 8 bases fitting TRBD1. Germline CDR1 reads SGHRS; CDR2 reads YFSETQ. V shed 4 bases, J shed 2 bases, and the junction held 4 bases outside the gene matches. The CDR3 length is 14 residues. The CDR3 bases are TGCGCCAGCAGCCCCAGGGGGCTTCAAGAGACCCAGTACTTC. It is translated as CASSPRGLQETQYF.

The chain has TRBV29-1 and TRBJ1-3; 9 bases are a match to TRBD1. The CDR3 runs 17 residues. CDR1 is SQVTM and CDR2 is ANQGSEA in the germline V gene. The V gene end was trimmed by 0 bases and the J gene end by 0 bases; junction bases not matched to a gene: 6. CDR3 sequence (DNA): TGCAGCGTTGAAGATCCTAGGGGACAGGGCTCTGGAAACACCATATATTTT. Translation gives CSVEDPRGQGSGNTIYF.

This chain links TRBV29-1 with TRBJ2-3; TRBD2 matches at 7 bases. This CDR3 spans 14 amino acids. Germline V lookup: CDR1 SQVTM, CDR2 ANQGSEA. After removal of 7 bases from V and 4 bases from J, the junction contained 11 bases not matched to a gene. The CDR3 DNA sequence: TGCAGCGGGTCCAAGTTCGGGGGGTCAGATACGCAGTATTTT. This translates into CSGSKFGGSDTQYF.

The V and J genes are TRBV14 and TRBJ2-2, with 7 bases matching TRBD2. V was pared by 3 bases and J by 5 bases, with 0 bases of the junction left unmatched. Germline lookup yields CDR1 SGHDN and CDR2 FVKESK. This CDR3 spans 13 amino acids. CDR3 amino acids: CASSQGLTGELFF. DNA for the CDR3: TGTGCCAGCAGCCAGGGACTAACCGGGGAGCTGTTTTTT.

The genes are TRBV4-3 and TRBJ2-7; 7 bases agree with TRBD2. The V segment lost 3 bases and the J segment 2 bases; nucleotides outside the gene matches: 4. CDR1 is LGHNA and CDR2 is YSLEER in the germline V gene. The CDR3 totals 14 residues. The CDR3 DNA follows: TGCGCCAGCAGCCAGTCTAGCGGTCCCTACGAGCAGTACTTC. Its translation: CASSQSSGPYEQYF.

The gene calls are TRBV7-2 and TRBJ2-7; 9 nucleotides match TRBD2. The CDR3 sequence is 16 residues long. The germline gives CDR1 SGHTA, CDR2 FQGNSA. V shed 5 bases and J 4 bases; nucleotides not matched to a gene: 12. The CDR3 sequence: CASSPRTSVIRYEQYF. DNA for the CDR3: TGTGCCAGCAGCCCACGGACTAGCGTAATTCGTTACGAGCAGTACTTC.

This chain uses TRBV5-4 with TRBJ1-1; TRBD1 matches at 7 bases. V lost 3 bases to trimming and J lost 1 base; unmatched junction nucleotides: 12. There are 17 residues in the CDR3. Germline values: CDR1 SGHNT, CDR2 YYREEE (reference sequence). CDR3 amino acids: CASSSDSPRQGNTEAFF. In DNA form, the CDR3 reads TGTGCCAGCAGCTCGGACTCACCTCGACAGGGGAACACTGAAGCTTTCTTT.

This chain joins TRBV6-5 and TRBJ1-2; the match to TRBD1 covers 7 bases. V shed 5 bases, J shed 3 bases, and the junction held 6 bases outside the gene matches. The CDR3 is 14 residues long. Germline assignment: CDR1 MNHEY and CDR2 SVGAGI. The CDR3 DNA reads as TGTGCCAGCAGTCGTCAAACAGGGGACTATGGCTACACCTTC. It translates to CASSRQTGDYGYTF.

The genes are TRBV5-4 and TRBJ1-1; TRBD1 aligns across 8 bases. The CDR3 has 15 residues. Germline V CDR1 and CDR2: SGHNT, YYREEE (reference sequence). Germline trimming cut 0 bases from V and 0 bases from J; bases unmatched to any gene: 1. The CDR3 loop reads CASSLGTGLNTEAFF. The CDR3 DNA is TGTGCCAGCAGCTTGGGGACAGGGTTGAACACTGAAGCTTTCTTT.

This clone was seen once. This chain connects TRBV29-1 to TRBJ1-1; weak D call: TRBD1 (5 bases). The CDR3 covers 13 residues. V was clipped by 7 bases and J by 5 bases, with 17 bases between them. The germline gives CDR1 SQVTM, CDR2 ANQGSEA. In nucleotides, the CDR3 is TGCAGCGGGGCAGGGCACAAGGGGACTGAAGCTTTCTTT. This sequence encodes CSGAGHKGTEAFF.

CDR3 DNA sequence: TGTGCCAGCAGTACGACTAGCGGGAGGGTAGAGACCCAGTACTTC. It codes for CASSTTSGRVETQYF. The chain employs TRBV27 and TRBJ2-5, with 14 bases fitting TRBD2. CDR3 length equals 15 residues. Germline trimming cut 5 bases from V and 4 bases from J; bases unmatched to any gene: 3. Germline V gene data show CDR1 as MNHEY and CDR2 as SMNVEV (reference sequence).

The chain couples TRBV7-9 to TRBJ2-2; maybe TRBD2 (6 bases). The V and J ends lost 8 bases and 6 bases respectively, with 19 bases between them. Germline CDR1 and CDR2: SEHNR and FQNEAQ (reference sequence). The CDR3 totals 15 residues. CDR3 sequence: CASPGLGAVAGELFF. CDR3 DNA: TGTGCCAGCCCGGGACTGGGAGCCGTGGCCGGGGAGCTGTTTTTT.

The gene calls are TRBV27 and TRBJ2-7; the D is unclear. The CDR3 sequence is 14 residues long. CDR1 is MNHEY and CDR2 is SMNVEV in the germline V gene (reference sequence). V dropped 2 bases and J dropped 1 base, with 9 bases sitting between them. CDR3 region: CASSLMPGSYEQYF. In DNA form, the CDR3 reads TGTGCCAGCAGTTTAATGCCAGGTTCCTACGAGCAGTACTTC.

The chain couples TRBV4-1 to TRBJ2-5; 9 bases agree with TRBD1. CDR1 MGHRA and CDR2 YSYEKL come from the germline V gene. The CDR3 is made up of 13 amino acids. With V trimmed by 4 bases and J by 14 bases, 11 bases remained unmatched. CDR3 in amino acids: CASSRVGTGQTYF. CDR3 nucleotide sequence: TGCGCCAGCAGCCGGGTCGGGACAGGGCAAACATACTTC.